The 15 T cell receptor beta chains given below trace back to one sample, sequenced in a study of T-cell memory formation after mild COVID-19. One entry per CDR3 protein results from TCRdb running MiXCR on the 5' RACE reads. The top ten clones hold around a fifth of a sample with about 390,000 distinct CDR3 sequences, roughly 15% of them seen once. Source material: PBMCs or a T cell subset sorted from them (not recorded which). These receptors came from a man aged 18 to 29 who had mild COVID-19 (a few samples of this study predate the infection). Cell type and time point are not known.

Only a few counts were recorded for this clonotype. The chain recombines TRBV10-2 with TRBJ2-1, with a possible D match to TRBD2 (6 bases). CDR3 length: 16 residues. From germline, CDR1 is WSHSY and CDR2 SAAADI. V was pared by 3 bases and J by 0 bases, with 12 bases between. CDR3 nucleotides: TGCGCCAGCAGTGACTTAGCGGCGAGCTCCTACAATGAGCAGTTCTTC. Translated: CASSDLAASSYNEQFF.

This clonotype appeared a few times. CDR3 in DNA: TGTGCCAGCAGCAACTCAGAAAACATTCAGTACTTC. It translates to CASSNSENIQYF. The rearrangement joins TRBV5-6 to TRBJ2-4; D is unresolved. This CDR3 is built from 12 residues. Germline CDR1 reads SGHDT; CDR2 reads YYEEEE. V was clipped by 4 bases and J by 5 bases, with 7 bases between them.

This clonotype was seen more than once but under ten times. The chain employs TRBV15 and TRBJ2-2, with TRBD2 matching 7 bases. Germline trimming cut 0 bases from V and 0 bases from J; bases unmatched to any gene: 4. Germline V lookup: CDR1 LNHNV, CDR2 YYDKDF (reference sequence). The CDR3 extends over 17 amino acids. CDR3 protein: CATSRDFGGTNTGELFF. CDR3 coding DNA: TGTGCCACCAGCAGAGATTTCGGGGGGACGAACACCGGGGAGCTGTTTTTT.

The chain has TRBV12-5 and TRBJ2-7; TRBD2 aligns across 8 bases. CDR1 LGHNT and CDR2 FRNRAP come from the germline V gene. The trim removed 0 bases at V and 2 bases at J, leaving 3 bases unmatched. This CDR3 contains 15 residues. CDR3 sequence (DNA): TGTGCTAGTGGTTTGGTAATAGCGGGACCCTACGAGCAGTACTTC. Its protein is CASGLVIAGPYEQYF.

In this sample, this clonotype turned up a few times. This chain links TRBV10-3 with TRBJ1-5, with 7 nucleotides matching TRBD1. CDR3 length equals 15 residues. The ends lost 6 bases at V and 4 bases at J; junction bases unmatched: 9. In germline, CDR1 is ENHRY, CDR2 SYGVKD. CDR3 loop: CAIRRSTGDNQPQHF. The CDR3 region has the DNA TGTGCCATCAGGAGGAGTACAGGGGATAATCAGCCCCAGCATTTT.

V usage is TRBV2 and J usage is TRBJ1-1; D possibly corresponds to TRBD1 (6 bases). This CDR3 spans 12 amino acids. Trimming took off 4 bases at V and 11 bases at J, with 14 bases between the two ends. The germline V gene encodes CDR1 SNHLY and CDR2 FYNNEI. The CDR3 sequence is CASSAGDRRAFF. The CDR3 region has the DNA TGTGCCAGCAGTGCAGGGGACCGACGGGCTTTCTTT.

The chain joins TRBV3-1 to TRBJ2-2; D unresolved. The length of the CDR3 is 13 residues. Germline V gene sequence: CDR1 LGHDT, CDR2 YNNKEL (reference sequence). V was trimmed by 0 bases and J by 8 bases, leaving 7 bases between them. The CDR3 protein is CASSQDRPGELFF. The CDR3 coding sequence is TGTGCCAGCAGCCAAGATCGCCCAGGGGAGCTGTTTTTT.

This clonotype showed up just a few times. The junction departs from the called germline gene at one end, perhaps through a read error. The chain is built from TRBV29-1 and TRBJ1-1; 7 nucleotides agree with TRBD1. There are 15 residues in the CDR3. Per germline, CDR1 SQVTM and CDR2 ANQGSEA. CDR3 loop: CSVRGDRHMNTEDFF. CDR3 sequence (DNA): TGCAGCGTTCGGGGGGACAGACACATGAACACTGAAGATTTCTTT.

The CDR3 nucleotides read TGTGCCAGCAGTGAAGGCAGGGGAAACACCATATATTTT. This sequence encodes CASSEGRGNTIYF. The chain is built from TRBV2 and TRBJ1-3; D ambiguous. Trimming left V 1 base short and J 4 bases short, with 5 bases between. The CDR3 spans 13 residues. The germline CDR1 and CDR2 sequences are SNHLY and FYNNEI.

This clonotype was observed a few times. The chain employs TRBV6-2 or TRBV6-3 and TRBJ2-5; maybe TRBD1 (6 bases). The CDR3 extends over 13 amino acids. Germline CDR1 is MNHEY and CDR2 is SVGEGT. V was trimmed by 6 bases and J by 3 bases, leaving 11 bases between them. The CDR3 DNA sequence: TGTGCCAGCAGGGTACAGGGTGAAGAGACCCAGTACTTC. Protein sequence: CASRVQGEETQYF.

This clonotype was detected a few times. The rearrangement links TRBV11-2 to TRBJ2-5; TRBD1 is a possible D gene (6 bases). Germline V lookup: CDR1 SGHAT, CDR2 FQNNGV. Between the trimmed V and J ends, which lost 5 bases and 5 bases, there was a span of 15 bases. There are 14 residues in the CDR3. CDR3 in DNA: TGTGCCAGCAGCCCACCAGGGGCCCGGGAGACCCAGTACTTC. This sequence encodes CASSPPGARETQYF.

The V call is TRBV27, the J call TRBJ2-3; D may match TRBD1 or TRBD2 (5 bases each). The CDR3 covers 16 residues. The germline V gene has CDR1 MNHEY and CDR2 SMNVEV (reference sequence). V was clipped by 1 base and J by 2 bases, with 13 bases between them. The CDR3 here is CASSLLGVGVTDTQYF. The CDR3 DNA sequence: TGTGCCAGCAGTTTATTAGGGGTGGGGGTCACAGATACGCAGTATTTT.

This chain joins TRBV29-1 and TRBJ2-7, with 7 positions matching TRBD1. Germline loops: CDR1 SQVTM, CDR2 ANQGSEA. CDR3 length equals 13 residues. With V trimmed by 5 bases and J by 1 base, 5 bases remained unmatched. The CDR3 loop reads CSVSTGVSYEQYF. Written as DNA, the CDR3 is TGCAGCGTTTCCACAGGGGTTTCCTACGAGCAGTACTTC.

This clonotype was counted only a few times. The rearrangement links TRBV11-2 to TRBJ2-3; 13 bases fit TRBD2. V dropped 6 bases and J dropped 6; count of bases not matched to a gene: 6. Germline V lookup: CDR1 SGHAT, CDR2 FQNNGV. This CDR3 is 15 amino acids long. DNA of the CDR3: TGTGCCAGCAGGGATGGGACTAGCGGGAAGGATACGCAGTATTTT. It encodes CASRDGTSGKDTQYF.

V usage is TRBV30 and J usage is TRBJ1-1, with D possibly being TRBD1 (5 bases). The CDR3 sequence is 12 residues long. Germline assignment: CDR1 GTSNPN and CDR2 SVGIG (reference sequence). V lost 2 bases, J lost 4 bases, and 8 bases lay in between. In DNA form, the CDR3 reads TGTGCCTGGAGTCTGGGGGGCACTGAAGCTTTCTTT. This gives the protein CAWSLGGTEAFF.